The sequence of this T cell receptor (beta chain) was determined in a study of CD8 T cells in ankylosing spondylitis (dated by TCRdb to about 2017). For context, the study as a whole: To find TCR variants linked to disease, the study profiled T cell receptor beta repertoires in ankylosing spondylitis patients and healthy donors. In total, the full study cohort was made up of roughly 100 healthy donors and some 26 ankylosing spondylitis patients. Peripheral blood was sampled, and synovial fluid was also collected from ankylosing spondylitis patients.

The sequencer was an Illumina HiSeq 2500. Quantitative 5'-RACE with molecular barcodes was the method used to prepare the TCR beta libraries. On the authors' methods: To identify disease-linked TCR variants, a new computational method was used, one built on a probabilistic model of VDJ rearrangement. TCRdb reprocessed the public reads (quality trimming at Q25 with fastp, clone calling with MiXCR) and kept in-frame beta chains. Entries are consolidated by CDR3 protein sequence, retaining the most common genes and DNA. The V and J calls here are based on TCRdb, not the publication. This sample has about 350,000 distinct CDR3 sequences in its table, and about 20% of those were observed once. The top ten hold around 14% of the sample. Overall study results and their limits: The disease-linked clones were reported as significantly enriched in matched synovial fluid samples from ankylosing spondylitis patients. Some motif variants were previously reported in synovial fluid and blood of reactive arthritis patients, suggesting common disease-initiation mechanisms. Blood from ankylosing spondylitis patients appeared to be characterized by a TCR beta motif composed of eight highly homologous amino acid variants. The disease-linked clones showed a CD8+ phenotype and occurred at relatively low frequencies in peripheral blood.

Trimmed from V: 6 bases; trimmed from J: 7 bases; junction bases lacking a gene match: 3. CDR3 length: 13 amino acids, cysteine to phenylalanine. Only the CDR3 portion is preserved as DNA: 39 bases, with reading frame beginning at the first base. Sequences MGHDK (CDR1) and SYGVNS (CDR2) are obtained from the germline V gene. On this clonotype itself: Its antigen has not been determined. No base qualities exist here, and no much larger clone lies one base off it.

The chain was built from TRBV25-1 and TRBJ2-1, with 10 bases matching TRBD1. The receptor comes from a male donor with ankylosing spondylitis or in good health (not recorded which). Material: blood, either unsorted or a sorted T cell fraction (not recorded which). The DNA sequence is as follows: TGTGCCAGCAGAGGACAGGGGGAAAATGAGCAGTTCTTC. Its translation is CASRGQGENEQFF.